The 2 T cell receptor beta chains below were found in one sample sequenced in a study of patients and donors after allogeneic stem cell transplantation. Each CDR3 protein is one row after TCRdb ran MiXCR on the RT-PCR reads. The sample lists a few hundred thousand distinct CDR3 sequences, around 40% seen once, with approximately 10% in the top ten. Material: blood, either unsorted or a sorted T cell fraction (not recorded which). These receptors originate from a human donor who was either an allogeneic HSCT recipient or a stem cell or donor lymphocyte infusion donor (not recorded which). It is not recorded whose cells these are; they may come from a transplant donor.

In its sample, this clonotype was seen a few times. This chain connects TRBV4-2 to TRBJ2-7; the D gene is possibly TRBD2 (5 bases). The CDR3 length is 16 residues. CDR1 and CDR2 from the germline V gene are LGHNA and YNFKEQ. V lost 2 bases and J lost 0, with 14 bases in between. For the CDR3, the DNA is TGTGCCAGCAGCCAACGGGGTCCCCCCACCTCCTACGAGCAGTACTTC. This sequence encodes CASSQRGPPTSYEQYF.

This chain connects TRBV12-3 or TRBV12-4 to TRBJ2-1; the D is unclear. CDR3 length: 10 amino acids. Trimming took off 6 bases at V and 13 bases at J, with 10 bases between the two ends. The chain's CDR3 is CASSIKQQFF. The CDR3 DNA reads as TGTGCCAGCAGCATAAAGCAACAGTTCTTC.